Included here is one T cell receptor (beta chain) sequence, with context. Antigen unknown. These data belong to a study of identifying expanded T cells in peripheral blood. Libraries were prepared by immunoSEQ multiplex PCR; TCRdb keeps only in-frame clonotypes and omits some of them. The table lists around 130,000 clones, 86% of them singletons. Study-level points and caveats: Across healthy donors, higher total template counts meant significantly greater approximately two-week count variance. About 1.3 clones differed between technical replicates, versus roughly 17 and 20 over time.

This receptor was identified in a person aged 18-70 years in good health. The sample was blood.

The DNA for the CDR3 is TGTGCCAGCAGTTTAACGCGGGGAGGCAAAAACATTCAGTACTTC. Encoded protein: CASSLTRGGKNIQYF. The chain uses TRBV28 and TRBJ2-4; the D gene is possibly TRBD2 (6 bases). CDR3 length: 15 residues. Germline V gene lookup returns CDR1 MDHEN and CDR2 SYDVKM. V dropped 2 bases and J dropped 3 bases, with 11 bases sitting between them.